Below are 27 T cell receptor beta chains sequenced from a single sample in a study of beta chain features in type 1 diabetes (dated by TCRdb to the late 2010s). The library was produced with the immunoSEQ multiplex PCR assay. The entire isolated RNA was reverse transcribed using the High Capacity cDNA Reverse Transcription Kit, and thus expressed TCRB transcripts were sequenced. TCRdb stores this immuneACCESS table with in-frame sequences only. Part of the clones is absent; in the studies checked, under half of the shortfall reflects unresolved V genes, and no reason is known for the rest. Within this sample are approximately 160,000 clones, with 7% to 10% of them counted one time only. In total, the top ten clones hold over 2% of the sample. The sequencing sample was made of central memory CD4+ T cells from blood. These TCRs come from a woman younger than 35 in good health.

This clone has more than one count but fewer than ten. This rearrangement joins TRBV7-8 to TRBJ2-3; 7 nucleotides match TRBD2. Looked up from germline, CDR1 is SGHVS and CDR2 is FQNEAQ. J gave up 8 bases and V 9 bases, and 5 bases lay outside the gene matches. The CDR3 sequence is 11 residues long. CDR3 amino acids: CASRGRGTQYF. The CDR3 DNA is TGTGCCAGTCGGGGGAGGGGTACGCAGTATTTT.

This clone was recorded at least ten times. The V and J genes are TRBV15 and TRBJ2-1; 7 nucleotides line up with TRBD2. Germline CDR1 LNHNV, CDR2 YYDKDF (reference sequence). After removal of 5 bases from V and 4 bases from J, the junction contained 14 bases not matched to a gene. This CDR3 comprises 17 residues. The CDR3 loop is CATSPGFVAGAYNEQFF. The CDR3 DNA is TGTGCCACCAGCCCTGGATTCGTAGCGGGTGCGTACAATGAGCAGTTCTTC.

The chain employs TRBV5-1 and TRBJ1-1, with TRBD1 matching 8 bases. The CDR3 contains 15 residues. From germline, CDR1 is SGHRS and CDR2 YFSETQ. V shed 0 bases, J shed 5 bases, and the junction held 6 bases outside the gene matches. This CDR3 reads CASSLAKDRDTEAFF. CDR3 DNA sequence: TGCGCCAGCAGCTTGGCCAAGGACAGGGATACTGAAGCTTTCTTT. The variable domain in full, with the rest retrieved from reference TRBV5-1 and TRBJ1-1, is KAGVTQTPRYLIKTRGQQVTLSCSPISGHRSVSWYQQTPGQGLQFLFEYFSETQRNKGNFPGRFSGRQFSNSRSEMNVSTLELGDSALYLCASSLAKDRDTEAFFGQGTRLTVV.

This clone appeared many times. The genes are TRBV5-1 and TRBJ2-1, with D possibly being TRBD1 (6 bases). CDR3 length equals 14 residues. V was trimmed by 3 bases and J by 9 bases, leaving 16 bases between them. The germline CDR1 and CDR2 sequences are SGHRS and YFSETQ. CDR3 nucleotides: TGCGCCAGCAGCTCCGGACAGAAGGAGAGTGAGCAGTTCTTC. This codes for CASSSGQKESEQFF. Drawing the rest from reference TRBV5-1 and TRBJ2-1, the complete variable domain is KAGVTQTPRYLIKTRGQQVTLSCSPISGHRSVSWYQQTPGQGLQFLFEYFSETQRNKGNFPGRFSGRQFSNSRSEMNVSTLELGDSALYLCASSSGQKESEQFFGPGTRLTVL.

The table lists this clone with a few counts. This chain joins TRBV2 and TRBJ2-3; D is unresolved. The CDR3 consists of 13 residues. The V end was cut by 4 bases, the J end by 6 bases, with 11 bases between. CDR1 SNHLY and CDR2 FYNNEI come from the germline V gene. CDR3 region: CASSVVLRDTQYF. For the CDR3, the DNA is TGTGCCAGCAGTGTGGTCCTACGTGATACGCAGTATTTT.

This rearrangement joins TRBV11-3 to TRBJ2-3, with 8 bases that match TRBD2. Trimming removed 5 bases from V and 4 bases from J; junction bases left unmatched: 8. CDR3 length: 15 amino acids. Germline CDR1 SGHNT, CDR2 YENEEA. The CDR3 DNA reads as TGTGCCAGCAGCCCCGGGACTAGTCCCGCAGATACGCAGTATTTT. Translation gives CASSPGTSPADTQYF.

The rearrangement joins TRBV4-2 to TRBJ2-3; 13 nucleotides line up with TRBD2. V was clipped by 4 bases and J by 5 bases; unmatched bases: 3. CDR1 is LGHNA, CDR2 YNFKEQ, per germline. This CDR3 has 15 amino acids. The CDR3 DNA reads as TGTGCCAGCAGCCCCAGACTAGCGGGGGGAGATACGCAGTATTTT. Residues: CASSPRLAGGDTQYF.

The chain employs TRBV5-1 and TRBJ2-7; TRBD1 matches 9 bases. Germline-derived CDR1 and CDR2 are SGHRS and YFSETQ. Unmatched junction bases numbered 11, after V lost 4 bases and J lost 3 bases. The CDR3 totals 16 residues. This chain's CDR3 is CASSLSNPGQGYEQYF. The DNA for the CDR3 is TGCGCCAGCAGCCTCTCAAATCCGGGACAGGGCTACGAGCAGTACTTC.

In DNA, the CDR3 is TGTGCCAGCAGCCCCCGATTGCTAGCGGGGGTAAATGAGCAGTTCTTC. Its protein is CASSPRLLAGVNEQFF. The chain couples TRBV9 to TRBJ2-1, with 10 bases fitting TRBD2. J lost 7 bases, V lost 4 bases, and 11 bases had no gene match. The CDR3 spans 16 residues. From germline, CDR1 is SGDLS and CDR2 YYNGEE.

This chain links TRBV20-1 with TRBJ2-1; no clear D gene. Trimming cost V 2 bases and J 9 bases, with 8 bases left between them. CDR1 DFQATT and CDR2 SNEGSKA come from the germline V gene (reference sequence). This CDR3 is 11 amino acids long. The CDR3 sequence is CSARPLSEQFF. The CDR3 coding sequence is TGCAGTGCTAGACCTCTGAGTGAGCAGTTCTTC.

This chain links TRBV11-1 with TRBJ2-5, with TRBD1 identical over 8 bases. The CDR3 has 14 amino acids. Germline lookup yields CDR1 SGHAT and CDR2 FQDESV (reference sequence). After removal of 5 bases from V and 4 bases from J, the junction contained 6 bases not matched to a gene. In DNA form, the CDR3 reads TGTGCCAGCAGCCTGACAGGGGAGTCAGAGACCCAGTACTTC. Translation gives CASSLTGESETQYF.

The chain combines TRBV27 with TRBJ2-5; the match to TRBD2 covers 12 bases. V was clipped by 5 bases and J by 5 bases; unmatched bases: 6. CDR3 length: 15 residues. Germline V gene sequence: CDR1 MNHEY, CDR2 SMNVEV (reference sequence). The CDR3 DNA is TGTGCCAGCAGTAAGGGACTAGCGGGCGGGGAGACCCAGTACTTC. As protein: CASSKGLAGGETQYF.

This clone was observed a handful of times. This chain uses TRBV13 with TRBJ2-7, with 8 bases aligning to TRBD2. CDR1 PRHDT and CDR2 FYEKMQ come from the germline V gene (reference sequence). The CDR3 is 13 residues long. V shed 6 bases and J 6 bases; nucleotides not matched to a gene: 7. This chain's CDR3 is CASSFSGGGEQYF. The DNA of the CDR3 is TGTGCCAGCAGTTTCTCGGGAGGGGGCGAGCAGTACTTC.

The genes are TRBV30 and TRBJ2-5; TRBD1 might be the D (7 bases). The CDR3 is made up of 13 amino acids. Trimming removed 7 bases at V and 3 bases at J, with 15 bases between. Germline assignment: CDR1 GTSNPN and CDR2 SVGIG (reference sequence). This CDR3 is CAFEGGTEETQYF. DNA for the CDR3: TGTGCCTTCGAAGGGGGGACAGAAGAGACCCAGTACTTC.

V usage is TRBV5-1 and J usage is TRBJ2-7; 8 bases agree with TRBD1. V lost 3 bases, J lost 0 bases, and 8 bases stayed unmatched. The CDR3 loop spans 16 amino acids. CDR1 is SGHRS and CDR2 is YFSETQ in the germline V gene. CDR3 DNA: TGCGCCAGCAGCTCCGGGACAGGAAAATTCTCCTACGAGCAGTACTTC. The encoded protein is CASSSGTGKFSYEQYF.

In its sample, this clone was seen a few times. J is TRBJ2-4 and V is TRBV11-3; 10 bases line up with TRBD1. Germline V gene lookup returns CDR1 SGHNT and CDR2 YENEEA. CDR3 size: 15 residues. With 5 bases clipped from V and 1 base from J, the junction kept 2 bases outside the gene matches. This CDR3 is CASSPGQGAKNIQYF. CDR3 DNA sequence: TGTGCCAGCAGCCCGGGACAGGGGGCCAAAAACATTCAGTACTTC.

This clone appeared a few times. The V and J genes are TRBV30 and TRBJ2-5, with TRBD2 identical over 8 bases. CDR1 and CDR2 from the germline V gene are GTSNPN and SVGIG (reference sequence). Losses at the gene ends were 0 bases for V and 7 bases for J; bases not matched to a gene: 10. This CDR3 has 15 residues. The CDR3 sequence: CAWSVLGGGSGTQYF. Here the CDR3 DNA reads TGTGCCTGGAGTGTCTTAGGCGGGGGGAGCGGGACCCAGTACTTC.

This clone was detected a few times. The sample contains more than one DNA sequence encoding this CDR3. The rearrangement joins TRBV9 to TRBJ1-2, with D unclear. This CDR3 is 12 amino acids long. The germline gives CDR1 SGDLS, CDR2 YYNGEE. V dropped 0 bases and J dropped 5 bases, with 5 bases sitting between them. The CDR3 sequence is CASSVDGYGYTF. In nucleotides, the CDR3 is TGTGCCAGCAGCGTAGACGGGTATGGCTACACCTTC.

The chain joins TRBV6-1 to TRBJ2-3; TRBD2 is a possible D gene (7 bases). CDR1 and CDR2 (germline): MNHNS, SASEGT. CDR3 size: 14 residues. V was shortened by 1 base and J by 5 bases, with 10 bases between the two germline ends. The CDR3 nucleotides read TGTGCCAGCAGTGAAGACAGGGAGGGAGATACGCAGTATTTT. Translation: CASSEDREGDTQYF.

The J gene is TRBJ2-3, the V gene TRBV14; D is uncertain. Germline values: CDR1 SGHDN, CDR2 FVKESK. Trimming took off 0 bases at V and 5 bases at J, with 9 bases between the two ends. The CDR3 length is 14 residues. This CDR3 reads CASSQDSLKDTQYF. The CDR3 DNA is TGTGCCAGCAGCCAAGATTCTCTAAAAGATACGCAGTATTTT.

In regard to this clone: This sample also contains other DNA sequences that code for the same CDR3. This chain connects TRBV14 to TRBJ1-1; no firm D call. Trimming took off 0 bases at V and 1 base at J, with 3 bases between the two ends. From germline, CDR1 is SGHDN and CDR2 FVKESK. The CDR3 loop spans 13 amino acids. CDR3: CASSQDRNTEAFF. DNA of the CDR3: TGTGCCAGCAGCCAAGACAGGAACACTGAAGCTTTCTTT. Combining the CDR3 with reference TRBV14 and TRBJ1-1 gives the whole variable domain EAGVTQFPSHSVIEKGQTVTLRCDPISGHDNLYWYRRVMGKEIKFLLHFVKESKQDESGMPNNRFLAERTGGTYSTLKVQPAELEDSGVYFCASSQDRNTEAFFGQGTRLTVV.

The gene calls are TRBV7-2 and TRBJ2-7, with D hard to call. The CDR3 length is 14 residues. The germline gives CDR1 SGHTA, CDR2 FQGNSA. Trimming took 5 bases from V and 0 from J, leaving 11 bases between them. This chain's CDR3 is CASSPRIPSYEQYF. The CDR3 DNA sequence: TGTGCCAGCAGCCCCCGTATTCCCTCCTACGAGCAGTACTTC. The complete variable domain, with remaining parts taken from reference TRBV7-2 and TRBJ2-7, reads GAGVSQSPSNKVTEKGKDVELRCDPISGHTALYWYRQSLGQGLEFLIYFQGNSAPDKSGLPSDRFSAERTGGSVSTLTIQRTQQEDSAVYLCASSPRIPSYEQYFGPGTRLTVT.

This clone was seen a handful of times. The rearrangement links TRBV12-5 to TRBJ1-1, with TRBD1 matching over 7 bases. This CDR3 contains 13 residues. Looked up from germline, CDR1 is LGHNT and CDR2 is FRNRAP. The trim removed 3 bases at V and 10 bases at J, leaving 8 bases unmatched. CDR3 DNA sequence: TGTGCTAGTGGTTTTATCCTTCAGGGGGGAGCTTTCTTT. This gives the protein CASGFILQGGAFF. Full variable domain (missing parts from reference TRBV12-5 and TRBJ1-1): DARVTQTPRHKVTEMGQEVTMRCQPILGHNTVFWYRQTMMQGLELLAYFRNRAPLDDSGMPKDRFSAEMPDATLATLKIQPSEPRDSAVYFCASGFILQGGAFFGQGTRLTVV.

The chain employs TRBV11-1 and TRBJ2-3, with TRBD1 identical over 8 bases. Trimming at V came to 5 bases and at J to 1 base, leaving 5 bases not matched to a gene. The CDR3 totals 15 residues. Germline CDR1 and CDR2: SGHAT and FQDESV (reference sequence). In nucleotides, the CDR3 is TGTGCCAGCAGCCCGGACAGGGAAGGCACAGATACGCAGTATTTT. This codes for CASSPDREGTDTQYF. The full variable domain, in which reference TRBV11-1 and TRBJ2-3 provide the parts outside the CDR3, is EAEVAQSPRYKITEKSQAVAFWCDPISGHATLYWYRQILGQGPELLVQFQDESVVDDSQLPKDRFSAERLKGVDSTLKIQPAELGDSAMYLCASSPDREGTDTQYFGPGTRLTVL.

Ten or more counts support this clone. The rearrangement uses TRBV6-5 and TRBJ2-1; 7 bases line up with TRBD2. The CDR3 loop spans 13 amino acids. The germline gives CDR1 MNHEY, CDR2 SVGAGI. After removal of 10 bases from V and 7 bases from J, the junction contained 10 bases not matched to a gene. This CDR3 reads CATKWGGVNEQFF. Here the CDR3 DNA reads TGTGCCACTAAGTGGGGGGGAGTGAATGAGCAGTTCTTC.

This clone was detected only a few times. This chain uses TRBV2 with TRBJ2-3, with 9 bases that match TRBD1. This CDR3 is built from 15 residues. V trimming: 6 bases; J trimming: 0 bases; junction bases outside the gene matches: 4. Germline CDR1 reads SNHLY; CDR2 reads FYNNEI. CDR3 in DNA: TGTGCCAGCAGCGTGGACAGGGGAAGCACAGATACGCAGTATTTT. It is translated as CASSVDRGSTDTQYF.

This clone has just a few counts. The chain recombines TRBV18 with TRBJ2-7, with D maybe TRBD1 (6 bases). Trimming shortened V by 3 bases and J by 4 bases, and 10 bases separated the two germline ends. The CDR3 covers 13 residues. Germline values: CDR1 KGHSH, CDR2 LQKENI. The CDR3 region is CASSPADRYEQYF. The CDR3 nucleotides read TGTGCCAGCTCACCGGCAGACAGGTACGAGCAGTACTTC.